This T cell receptor beta chain originates from a study of blood T cell repertoires in COVID-19. Clones were sequenced by immunoSEQ multiplex PCR, and TCRdb holds only the in-frame ones, with some missing. The sample gives about 250,000 clones, about four fifths of which show up once; more than 3% is in the top ten. CDR3 size: 13 residues. Germline CDR1 MGHDK, CDR2 SYGVNS. V dropped 0 bases and J dropped 8 bases, with 10 bases sitting between them. The TCR comes from a man aged 50-60 years who had recovered from COVID-19. V and J are TRBV25-1 and TRBJ1-2; D not certain. Source material: PBMCs or T cells enriched from blood (not recorded which). The CDR3 nucleotides read TGTGCCAGCAGTGAATATGGCTTTTGGGGCTACACCTTC. This gives the protein CASSEYGFWGYTF.